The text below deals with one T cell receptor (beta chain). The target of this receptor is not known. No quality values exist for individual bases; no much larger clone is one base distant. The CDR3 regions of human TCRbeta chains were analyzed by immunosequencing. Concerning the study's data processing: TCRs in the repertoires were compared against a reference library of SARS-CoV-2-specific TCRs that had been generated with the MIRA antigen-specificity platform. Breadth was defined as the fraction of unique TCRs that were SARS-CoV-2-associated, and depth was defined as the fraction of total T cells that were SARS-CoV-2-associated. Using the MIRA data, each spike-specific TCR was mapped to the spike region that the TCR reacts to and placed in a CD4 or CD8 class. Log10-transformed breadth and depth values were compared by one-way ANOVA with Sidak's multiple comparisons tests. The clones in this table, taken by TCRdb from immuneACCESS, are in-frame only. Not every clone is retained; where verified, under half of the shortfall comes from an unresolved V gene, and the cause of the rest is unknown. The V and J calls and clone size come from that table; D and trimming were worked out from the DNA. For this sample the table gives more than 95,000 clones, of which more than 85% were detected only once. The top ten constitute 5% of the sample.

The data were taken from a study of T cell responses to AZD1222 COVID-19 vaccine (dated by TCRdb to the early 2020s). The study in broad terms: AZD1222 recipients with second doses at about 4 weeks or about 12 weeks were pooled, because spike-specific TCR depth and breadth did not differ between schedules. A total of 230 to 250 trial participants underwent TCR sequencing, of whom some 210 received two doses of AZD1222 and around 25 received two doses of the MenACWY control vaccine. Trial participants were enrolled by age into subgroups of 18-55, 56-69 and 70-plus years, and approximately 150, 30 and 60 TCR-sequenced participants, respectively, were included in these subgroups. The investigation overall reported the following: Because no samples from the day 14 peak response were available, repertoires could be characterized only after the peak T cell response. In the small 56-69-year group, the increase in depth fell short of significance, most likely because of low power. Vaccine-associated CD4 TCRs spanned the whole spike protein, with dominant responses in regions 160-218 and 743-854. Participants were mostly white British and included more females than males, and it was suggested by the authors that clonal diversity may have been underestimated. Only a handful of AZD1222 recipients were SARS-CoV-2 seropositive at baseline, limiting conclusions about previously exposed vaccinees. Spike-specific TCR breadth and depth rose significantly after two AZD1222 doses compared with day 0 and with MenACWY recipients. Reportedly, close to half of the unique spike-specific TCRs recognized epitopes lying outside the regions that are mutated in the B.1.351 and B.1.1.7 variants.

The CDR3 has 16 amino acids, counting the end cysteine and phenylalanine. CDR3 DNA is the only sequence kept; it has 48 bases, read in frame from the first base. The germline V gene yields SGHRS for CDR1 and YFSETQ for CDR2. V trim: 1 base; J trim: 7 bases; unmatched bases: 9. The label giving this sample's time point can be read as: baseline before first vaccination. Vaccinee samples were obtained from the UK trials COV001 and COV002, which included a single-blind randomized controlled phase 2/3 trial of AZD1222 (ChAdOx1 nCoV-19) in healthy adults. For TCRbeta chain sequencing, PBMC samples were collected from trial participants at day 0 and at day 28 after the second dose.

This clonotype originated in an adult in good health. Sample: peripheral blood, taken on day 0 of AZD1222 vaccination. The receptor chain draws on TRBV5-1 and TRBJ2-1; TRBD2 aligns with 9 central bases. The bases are TGCGCCAGCAGCTTGTTTGGTAGCGGGAGCTTGAATGAGCAGTTCTTC. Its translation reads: CASSLFGSGSLNEQFF.